This T cell receptor (beta chain) comes out of a study of CD8 T cells in ankylosing spondylitis. Notes on the study in general: A number of the motif variants had already been described in reactive arthritis synovial fluid and blood. Clones linked to the disease showed a CD8+ phenotype. They occurred at relatively low frequencies in peripheral blood. As reported, disease-linked clones showed significant enrichment in matched ankylosing spondylitis synovial fluid.

As the method for making TCR beta libraries, quantitative 5'-RACE with molecular barcodes was used. TCRdb recomputed calls from the 5' RACE reads with MiXCR, one row per CDR3 protein. The table records about 150,000 distinct CDR3 sequences, 5.5% to 7.5% of them present only once. This clonotype showed up many times. Its target is unknown. Per the germline V gene, CDR1 is LGHDT and CDR2 is YNNKEL (reference sequence). Trimming cost V 1 base and J 4 bases, with 11 bases left between them. The CDR3 is made up of 14 amino acids. The chain combines TRBV3-1 with TRBJ2-7; D may be TRBD1 or TRBD2 (5 bases each). The TCR was taken from a female donor with ankylosing spondylitis or in good health (not recorded which). Material for sequencing was blood, either unsorted or a sorted T cell fraction (not recorded which). CDR3 sequence reads: CASSQAGPRYEQYF. The CDR3 DNA reads TGTGCCAGCAGCCAAGCGGGGCCCCGATACGAGCAGTACTTC.